This T cell receptor beta chain emerged from a study of blood T cell repertoires in COVID-19. Followed longitudinally, the Seattle patients had been enrolled during active infection. Methods used by the authors: Estimation of nucleated cell counts was performed using reference gene primer amplification. Sequenced by immunoSEQ multiplex PCR; TCRdb stores in-frame clones only, minus some. D and trimming were read from the DNA, whereas the V and J calls and clone size are those reported in that table. The repertoire holds 46,000 or so clones, with roughly 88% as singletons. This CDR3 spans 15 amino acids. The V segment lost 5 bases and the J segment 3 bases; nucleotides outside the gene matches: 5. CDR1 and CDR2 from the germline V gene are SGHNT and YYREEE (reference sequence).

Sequenced sample: peripheral blood. The sequence came from a woman older than 75 with COVID-19, enrolled during active disease. The chain uses TRBV5-4 and TRBJ2-6; 7 bases are shared with TRBD1. The CDR3 sequence: CASSYTGVGANVLTF. CDR3 nucleotide sequence: TGTGCCAGCAGTTACACAGGGGTTGGGGCCAACGTCCTGACTTTC.